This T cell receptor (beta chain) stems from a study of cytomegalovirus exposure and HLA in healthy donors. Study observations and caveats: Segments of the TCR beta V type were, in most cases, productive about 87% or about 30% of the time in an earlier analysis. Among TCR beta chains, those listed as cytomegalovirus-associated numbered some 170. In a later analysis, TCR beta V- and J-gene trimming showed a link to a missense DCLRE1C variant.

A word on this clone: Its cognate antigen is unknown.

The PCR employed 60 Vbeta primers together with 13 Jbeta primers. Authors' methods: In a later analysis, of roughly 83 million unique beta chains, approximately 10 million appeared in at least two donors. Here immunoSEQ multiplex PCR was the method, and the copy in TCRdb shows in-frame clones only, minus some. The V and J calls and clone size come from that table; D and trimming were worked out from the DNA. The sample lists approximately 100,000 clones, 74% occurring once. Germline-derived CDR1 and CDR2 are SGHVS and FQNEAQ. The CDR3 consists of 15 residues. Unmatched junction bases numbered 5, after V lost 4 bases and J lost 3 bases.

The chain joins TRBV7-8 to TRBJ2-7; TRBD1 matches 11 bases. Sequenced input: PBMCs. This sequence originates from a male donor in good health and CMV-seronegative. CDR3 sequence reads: CASSSRTGGFYEQYF. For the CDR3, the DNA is TGTGCCAGCAGCTCAAGGACAGGGGGCTTCTACGAGCAGTACTTC.